The source of this T cell receptor beta chain is a study of T cell responses to AZD1222 COVID-19 vaccine. In its sample, this clone was seen once. This table comes from immunoSEQ multiplex PCR, and its TCRdb copy is limited to in-frame clones, with some not included. Here the sample spans some 140,000 clones, more than 90% being singletons. Germline loops: CDR1 MNHEY, CDR2 SVGAGI. Trimming pared 2 bases from V and 0 bases from J, leaving 13 bases between. There are 16 residues in the CDR3. The TCR originated in an adult in good health. The V gene is TRBV6-5, the J gene TRBJ1-1; tentative D call: TRBD1 (6 bases). The sequencing used peripheral blood, collected on day 0 of AZD1222 vaccination. CDR3 residues: CASSYPEGGMNTEAFF. CDR3 nucleotide sequence: TGTGCCAGCAGTTACCCCGAAGGGGGTATGAACACTGAAGCTTTCTTT.